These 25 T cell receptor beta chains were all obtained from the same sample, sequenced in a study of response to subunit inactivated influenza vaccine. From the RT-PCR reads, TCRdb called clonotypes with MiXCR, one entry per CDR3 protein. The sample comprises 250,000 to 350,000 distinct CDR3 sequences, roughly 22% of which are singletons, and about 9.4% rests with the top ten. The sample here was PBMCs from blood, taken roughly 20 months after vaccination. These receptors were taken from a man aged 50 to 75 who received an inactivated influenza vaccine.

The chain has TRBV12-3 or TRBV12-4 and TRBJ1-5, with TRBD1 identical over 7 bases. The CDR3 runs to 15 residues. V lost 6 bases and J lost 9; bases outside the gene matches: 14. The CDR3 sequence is CASRRDSALRGPQHF. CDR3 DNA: TGTGCCAGCAGACGGGACAGTGCATTGCGGGGGCCCCAGCATTTT.

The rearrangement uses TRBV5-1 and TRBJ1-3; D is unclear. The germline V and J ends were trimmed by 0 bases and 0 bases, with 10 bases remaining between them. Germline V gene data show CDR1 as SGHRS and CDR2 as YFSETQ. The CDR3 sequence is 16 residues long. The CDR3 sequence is CASSLAGSHSGNTIYF. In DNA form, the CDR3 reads TGCGCCAGCAGCTTGGCGGGGTCCCACTCTGGAAACACCATATATTTT. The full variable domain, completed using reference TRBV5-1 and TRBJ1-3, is KAGVTQTPRYLIKTRGQQVTLSCSPISGHRSVSWYQQTPGQGLQFLFEYFSETQRNKGNFPGRFSGRQFSNSRSEMNVSTLELGDSALYLCASSLAGSHSGNTIYFGEGSWLTVV.

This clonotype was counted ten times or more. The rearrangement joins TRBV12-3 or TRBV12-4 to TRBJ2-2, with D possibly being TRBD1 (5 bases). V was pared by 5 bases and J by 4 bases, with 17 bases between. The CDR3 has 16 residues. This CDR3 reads CASSTQSRAGTGELFF. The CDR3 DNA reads TGTGCCAGCAGTACACAATCCAGGGCAGGCACCGGGGAGCTGTTTTTT.

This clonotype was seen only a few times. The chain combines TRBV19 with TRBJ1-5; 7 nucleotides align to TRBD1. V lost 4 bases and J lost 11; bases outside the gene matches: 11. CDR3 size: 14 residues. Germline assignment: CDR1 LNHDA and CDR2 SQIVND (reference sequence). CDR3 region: CASSTDRAFGAQHF. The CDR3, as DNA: TGTGCCAGTAGTACAGACAGGGCCTTTGGGGCCCAGCATTTT.

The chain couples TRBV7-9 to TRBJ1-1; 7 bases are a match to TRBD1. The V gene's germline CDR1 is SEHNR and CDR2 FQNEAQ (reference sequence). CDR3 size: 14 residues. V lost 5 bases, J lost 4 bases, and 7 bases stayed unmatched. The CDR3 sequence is CASSRGGFGTEAFF. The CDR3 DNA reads TGTGCCAGCAGCCGAGGGGGCTTTGGCACTGAAGCTTTCTTT.

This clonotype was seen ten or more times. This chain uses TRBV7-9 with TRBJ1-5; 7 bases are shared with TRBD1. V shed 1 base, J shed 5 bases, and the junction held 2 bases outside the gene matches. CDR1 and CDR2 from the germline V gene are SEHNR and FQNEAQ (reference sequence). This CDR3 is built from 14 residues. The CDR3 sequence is CASSLGQGDQPQHF. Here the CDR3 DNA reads TGTGCCAGCAGCTTAGGCCAGGGGGATCAGCCCCAGCATTTT.

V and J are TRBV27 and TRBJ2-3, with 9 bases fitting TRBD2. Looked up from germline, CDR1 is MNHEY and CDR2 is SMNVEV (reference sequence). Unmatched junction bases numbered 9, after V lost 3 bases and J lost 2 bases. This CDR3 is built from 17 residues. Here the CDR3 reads CASSFSGLALITDTQYF. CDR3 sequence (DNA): TGTGCCAGCAGTTTCTCGGGACTAGCCTTAATCACAGATACGCAGTATTTT.

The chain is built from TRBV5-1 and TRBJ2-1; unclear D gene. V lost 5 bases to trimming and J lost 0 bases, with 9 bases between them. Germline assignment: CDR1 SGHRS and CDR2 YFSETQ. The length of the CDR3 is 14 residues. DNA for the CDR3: TGCGCCAGCAGATCTGATATCTCCTACAATGAGCAGTTCTTC. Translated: CASRSDISYNEQFF.

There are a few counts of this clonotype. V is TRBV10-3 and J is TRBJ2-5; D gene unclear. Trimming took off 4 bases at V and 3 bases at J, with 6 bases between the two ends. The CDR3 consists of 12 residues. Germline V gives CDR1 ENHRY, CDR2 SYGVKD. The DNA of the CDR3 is TGTGCCATCAGTGGGTTAGAAGAGACCCAGTACTTC. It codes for CAISGLEETQYF.

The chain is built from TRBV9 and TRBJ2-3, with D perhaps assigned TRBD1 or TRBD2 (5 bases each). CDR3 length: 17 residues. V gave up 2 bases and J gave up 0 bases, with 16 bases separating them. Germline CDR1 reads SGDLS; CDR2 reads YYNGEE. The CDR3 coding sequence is TGTGCCAGCAGCGTCACCGGGACGCTCGGGAGCACAGATACGCAGTATTTT. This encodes CASSVTGTLGSTDTQYF. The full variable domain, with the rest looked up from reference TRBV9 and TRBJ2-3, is DSGVTQTPKHLITATGQRVTLRCSPRSGDLSVYWYQQSLDQGLQFLIQYYNGEERAKGNILERFSAQQFPDLHSELNLSSLELGDSALYFCASSVTGTLGSTDTQYFGPGTRLTVL.

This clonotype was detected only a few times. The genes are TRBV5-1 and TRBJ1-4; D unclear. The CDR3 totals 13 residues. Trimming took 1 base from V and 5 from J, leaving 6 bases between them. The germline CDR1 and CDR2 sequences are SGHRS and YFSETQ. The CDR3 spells CASSLWTNEKLFF. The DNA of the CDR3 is TGCGCCAGCAGCTTGTGGACGAATGAAAAACTGTTTTTT.

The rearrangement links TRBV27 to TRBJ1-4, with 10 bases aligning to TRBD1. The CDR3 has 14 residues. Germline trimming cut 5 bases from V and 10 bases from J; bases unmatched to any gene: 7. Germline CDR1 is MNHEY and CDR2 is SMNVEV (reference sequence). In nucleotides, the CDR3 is TGTGCCAGCAGTCCCCGGGACAGGGGCGGAAAACTGTTTTTT. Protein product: CASSPRDRGGKLFF.

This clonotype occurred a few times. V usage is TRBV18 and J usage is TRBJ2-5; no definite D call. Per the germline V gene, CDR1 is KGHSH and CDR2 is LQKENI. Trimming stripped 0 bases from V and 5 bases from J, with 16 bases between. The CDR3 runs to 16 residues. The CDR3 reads CASSPPTRAGFETQYF. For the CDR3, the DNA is TGTGCCAGCTCACCACCGACACGTGCTGGGTTCGAGACCCAGTACTTC.

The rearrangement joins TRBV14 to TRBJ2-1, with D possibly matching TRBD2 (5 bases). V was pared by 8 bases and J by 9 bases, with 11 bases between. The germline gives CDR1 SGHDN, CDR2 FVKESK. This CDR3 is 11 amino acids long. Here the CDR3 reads CASSGGFEQFF. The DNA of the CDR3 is TGTGCCAGCTCAGGAGGCTTTGAGCAGTTCTTC. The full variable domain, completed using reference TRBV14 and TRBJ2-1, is EAGVTQFPSHSVIEKGQTVTLRCDPISGHDNLYWYRRVMGKEIKFLLHFVKESKQDESGMPNNRFLAERTGGTYSTLKVQPAELEDSGVYFCASSGGFEQFFGPGTRLTVL.

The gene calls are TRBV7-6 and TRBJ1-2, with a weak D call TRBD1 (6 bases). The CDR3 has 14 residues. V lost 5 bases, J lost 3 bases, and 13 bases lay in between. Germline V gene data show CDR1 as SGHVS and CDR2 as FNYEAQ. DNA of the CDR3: TGTGCCAGCAGCCCGAGGGGGGCGGACTATGGCTACACCTTC. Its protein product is CASSPRGADYGYTF.

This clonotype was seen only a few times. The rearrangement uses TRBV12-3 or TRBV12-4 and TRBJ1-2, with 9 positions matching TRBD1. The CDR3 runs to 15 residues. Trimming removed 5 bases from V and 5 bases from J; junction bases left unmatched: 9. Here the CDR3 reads CASSPGGTGIYGYTF. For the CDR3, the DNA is TGTGCCAGCAGTCCCGGCGGGACAGGGATTTATGGCTACACCTTC.

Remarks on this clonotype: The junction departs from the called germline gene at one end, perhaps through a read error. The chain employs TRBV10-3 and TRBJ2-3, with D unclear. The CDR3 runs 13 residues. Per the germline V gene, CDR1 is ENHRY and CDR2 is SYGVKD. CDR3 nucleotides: TGTGCCATCAATGAGAGGAGAACAGATACGCAGTATTTT. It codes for CAINERRTDTQYF.

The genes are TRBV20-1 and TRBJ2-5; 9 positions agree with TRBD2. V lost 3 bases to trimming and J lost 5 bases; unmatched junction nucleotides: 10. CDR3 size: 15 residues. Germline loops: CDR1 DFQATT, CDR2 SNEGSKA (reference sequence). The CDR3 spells CSASRGPSGKETQYF. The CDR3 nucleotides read TGCAGTGCTAGTAGGGGGCCTAGCGGGAAGGAGACCCAGTACTTC.

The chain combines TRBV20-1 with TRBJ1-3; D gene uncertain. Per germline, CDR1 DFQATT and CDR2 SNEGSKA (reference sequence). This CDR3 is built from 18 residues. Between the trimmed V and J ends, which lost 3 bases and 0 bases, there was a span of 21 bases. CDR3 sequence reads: CSASQIRRAGSSGNTIYF. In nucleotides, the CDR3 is TGCAGTGCTAGTCAAATTAGGCGCGCGGGATCCTCTGGAAACACCATATATTTT.

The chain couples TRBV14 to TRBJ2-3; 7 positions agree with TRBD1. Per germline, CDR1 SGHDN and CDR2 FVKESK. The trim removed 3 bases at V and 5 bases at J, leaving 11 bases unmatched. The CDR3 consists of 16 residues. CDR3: CASSQDPTGFEDTQYF. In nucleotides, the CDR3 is TGTGCCAGCAGCCAGGATCCGACAGGGTTTGAAGATACGCAGTATTTT.

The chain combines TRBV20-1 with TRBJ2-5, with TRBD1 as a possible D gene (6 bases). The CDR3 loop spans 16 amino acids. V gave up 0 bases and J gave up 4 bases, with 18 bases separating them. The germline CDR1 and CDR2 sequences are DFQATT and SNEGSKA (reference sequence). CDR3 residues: CSARELLGGAVETQYF. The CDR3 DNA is TGCAGTGCTAGAGAACTGCTAGGGGGTGCGGTAGAGACCCAGTACTTC.

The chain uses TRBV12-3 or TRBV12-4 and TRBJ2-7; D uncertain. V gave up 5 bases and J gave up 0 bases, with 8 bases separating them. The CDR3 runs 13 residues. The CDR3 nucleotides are TGTGCCAGCAGTGTACAGTTCTCCTACGAGCAGTACTTC. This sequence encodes CASSVQFSYEQYF.

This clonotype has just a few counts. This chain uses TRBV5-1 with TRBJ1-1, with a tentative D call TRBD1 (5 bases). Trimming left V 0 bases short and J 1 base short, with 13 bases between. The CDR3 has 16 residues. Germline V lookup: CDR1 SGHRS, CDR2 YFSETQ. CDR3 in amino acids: CASSLGAGGGNTEAFF. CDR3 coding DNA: TGCGCCAGCAGCTTGGGTGCTGGGGGTGGGAACACTGAAGCTTTCTTT.

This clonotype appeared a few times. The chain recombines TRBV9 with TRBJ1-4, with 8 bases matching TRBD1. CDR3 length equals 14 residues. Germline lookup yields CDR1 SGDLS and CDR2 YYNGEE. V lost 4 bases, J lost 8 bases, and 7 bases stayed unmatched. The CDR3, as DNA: TGTGCCAGCAGCCCGGGACAGGCCGGGGAAAAACTGTTTTTT. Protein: CASSPGQAGEKLFF.

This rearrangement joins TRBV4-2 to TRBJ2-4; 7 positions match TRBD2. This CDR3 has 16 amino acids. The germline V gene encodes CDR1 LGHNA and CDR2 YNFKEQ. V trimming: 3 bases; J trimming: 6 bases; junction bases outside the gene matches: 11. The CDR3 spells CASSHRYGGLGNIQYF. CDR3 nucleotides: TGTGCCAGCAGCCATCGTTACGGGGGGTTAGGAAACATTCAGTACTTC.